This T cell receptor beta chain was recovered during a study of T cell repertoires in cytomegalovirus infection. About the research overall: Public signatures in TCR beta pointed to CMV infection and matching HLA type.

As for this clonotype: Antigen: not known.

Via MiXCR, TCRdb re-called the reads, giving one row per CDR3 protein. Of fewer than 550,000 distinct CDR3 sequences in the sample, about 11% are singletons; the top ten hold roughly a tenth. Study findings and constraints: HLA-C-restricted CMV clonotypes gave the most frequent clonotype in two of eight donors.

The germline CDR1 and CDR2 sequences are SGHRS and YFSETQ. CDR3 length: 16 residues. The germline V and J ends were trimmed by 4 bases and 0 bases, with 14 bases remaining between them. The chain recombines TRBV5-1 with TRBJ2-1; tentatively, D is TRBD2 (5 bases). The receptor was derived from a human donor in good health (CMV status not recorded). Some clones in this sample may be carry-over from other donors' samples. Sequencing used PBMCs. The CDR3 sequence: CASSPDYPSSYNEQFF. The CDR3 DNA sequence: TGCGCCAGCAGCCCTGACTATCCCAGCTCCTACAATGAGCAGTTCTTC.